One and the same sample provided the 9 T cell receptor beta chains below, sequenced in a study of cytomegalovirus exposure and HLA in healthy donors (dated by TCRdb to 2016 to 2017). The method behind the library was the immunoSEQ multiplex PCR assay. In TCRdb, the immuneACCESS table is reduced to in-frame sequences with V and J assigned. These tables do not hold every clone; where another copy was compared, an unresolved V gene accounts for under half, and the others remain unexplained. The sample records 100,000 to 150,000 clones, about 87% of which are singletons. The ten largest clones take up about 1.9% of the sample. The specimen sequenced was PBMCs. The receptors derive from a woman aged 18-29 years in good health and CMV-seronegative.

The sample holds a few counts of this clone. The rearrangement uses TRBV6-1 and TRBJ1-2, with D uncertain. From germline, CDR1 is MNHNS and CDR2 SASEGT. This CDR3 spans 12 amino acids. The V end lost 4 bases, the J end lost 8 bases, and 11 bases lay between the germline ends. Here the CDR3 reads CASSAGARGYTF. Written as DNA, the CDR3 is TGTGCCAGCAGTGCGGGAGCTCGGGGCTACACCTTC.

This chain links TRBV19 with TRBJ1-2; 7 bases align to TRBD1. In germline, CDR1 is LNHDA, CDR2 SQIVND (reference sequence). Trimming at V came to 1 base and at J to 8 bases, leaving 1 base not matched to a gene. The CDR3 spans 12 residues. This CDR3 reads CASSIGDSGYTF. As DNA, the CDR3 is TGTGCCAGTAGTATAGGGGACAGCGGCTACACCTTC.

This chain uses TRBV7-3 with TRBJ1-2; D is ambiguous. The CDR3 is 16 residues long. V lost 1 base and J lost 4, with 16 bases in between. CDR1 is SGHTA and CDR2 is FQGTGA in the germline V gene. CDR3 protein: CASSLIGGDTVYGYTF. In DNA form, the CDR3 reads TGTGCCAGCAGCTTAATTGGCGGGGATACCGTCTATGGCTACACCTTC. Filled out from reference TRBV7-3 and TRBJ1-2, the complete variable domain reads GAGVSQTPSNKVTEKGKYVELRCDPISGHTALYWYRQSLGQGPEFLIYFQGTGAADDSGLPNDRFFAVRPEGSVSTLKIQRTERGDSAVYLCASSLIGGDTVYGYTFGSGTRLTVV.

The chain recombines TRBV18 with TRBJ2-7; TRBD1 matches 7 bases. The V gene's germline CDR1 is KGHSH and CDR2 LQKENI. V shed 3 bases and J 2 bases; nucleotides not matched to a gene: 1. This CDR3 spans 13 amino acids. In DNA, the CDR3 is TGTGCCAGCTCACCCGGGACAGCCTACGAGCAGTACTTC. The encoded protein is CASSPGTAYEQYF.

The J gene is TRBJ2-7, the V gene TRBV5-1; 7 bases line up with TRBD2. J gave up 6 bases and V 4 bases, and 10 bases lay outside the gene matches. There are 14 residues in the CDR3. Germline assignment: CDR1 SGHRS and CDR2 YFSETQ. CDR3 nucleotide sequence: TGCGCCAGCAGCCCCGAAGTGGGGGGGAGCGAGCAGTACTTC. Residues: CASSPEVGGSEQYF.

This chain joins TRBV5-6 and TRBJ2-6; the D gene is possibly TRBD2 (6 bases). V was cut by 0 bases and J by 0 bases, with 7 bases left in between. The CDR3 is made up of 16 amino acids. Looked up from germline, CDR1 is SGHDT and CDR2 is YYEEEE. The CDR3 DNA follows: TGTGCCAGCAGCTTGGCCGGGGGCTCTGGGGCCAACGTCCTGACTTTC. Its protein is CASSLAGGSGANVLTF.

This chain joins TRBV7-6 and TRBJ2-3; TRBD1 aligns across 10 bases. Germline V gene sequence: CDR1 SGHVS, CDR2 FNYEAQ. Germline trimming cut 2 bases from V and 1 base from J; bases unmatched to any gene: 3. The CDR3 covers 16 residues. CDR3 loop: CASSLRTGGGTDTQYF. In DNA, the CDR3 is TGTGCCAGCAGCTTAAGGACAGGGGGTGGCACAGATACGCAGTATTTT.

The chain uses TRBV5-1 and TRBJ2-7; 9 bases line up with TRBD1. This CDR3 has 15 amino acids. CDR1 is SGHRS and CDR2 is YFSETQ in the germline V gene. Germline trimming cut 1 base from V and 11 bases from J; bases unmatched to any gene: 13. CDR3 in DNA: TGCGCCAGCAGCTTGACCCTCGGGACAGGGAATATTGAGTACTTC. This gives the protein CASSLTLGTGNIEYF.

The chain joins TRBV27 to TRBJ1-2; 7 nucleotides line up with TRBD1. Germline V CDR1 and CDR2: MNHEY, SMNVEV (reference sequence). Unmatched junction bases numbered 5, after V lost 4 bases and J lost 6 bases. The length of the CDR3 is 13 residues. This chain's CDR3 is CASSSRDRDGYTF. Written as DNA, the CDR3 is TGTGCCAGCAGTTCACGGGACAGAGATGGCTACACCTTC.